Shown below are 3 T cell receptor beta chains from a single sample sequenced in a study of T cell repertoires in ileal Crohn's disease. The assay was immunoSEQ multiplex PCR, and TCRdb's table has in-frame clones only and misses some. This sample has 15,000 or so clones, with approximately 94% found just once. Material for sequencing was ileal tissue. These receptors were taken from an adult with Crohn's disease.

The genes are TRBV18 and TRBJ1-3, with 7 bases that match TRBD1. The CDR3 is 14 amino acids. V lost 3 bases, J lost 2 bases, and 1 base stayed unmatched. Germline V CDR1 and CDR2: KGHSH, LQKENI. CDR3 nucleotide sequence: TGTGCCAGCTCACCTGACAGGGCTGGAAACACCATATATTTT. This encodes CASSPDRAGNTIYF.

The chain links TRBV2 to TRBJ1-1; D is possibly TRBD1 (6 bases). The CDR3 spans 18 residues. Between the trimmed V and J ends, which lost 0 bases and 3 bases, there was a span of 20 bases. Germline V gene sequence: CDR1 SNHLY, CDR2 FYNNEI. CDR3 residues: CASSEAIIGRGQHTEAFF. CDR3 coding DNA: TGTGCCAGCAGTGAAGCGATAATTGGACGGGGACAACACACTGAAGCTTTCTTT.

V is TRBV11-2 and J is TRBJ2-7; TRBD1 might be the D (5 bases). This CDR3 has 14 residues. The germline V gene has CDR1 SGHAT and CDR2 FQNNGV. Trimming pared 1 base from V and 1 base from J, leaving 8 bases between. CDR3 bases: TGTGCCAGCAGCTTAGGACAGCTATCCTACGAGCAGTACTTC. Its protein product is CASSLGQLSYEQYF.